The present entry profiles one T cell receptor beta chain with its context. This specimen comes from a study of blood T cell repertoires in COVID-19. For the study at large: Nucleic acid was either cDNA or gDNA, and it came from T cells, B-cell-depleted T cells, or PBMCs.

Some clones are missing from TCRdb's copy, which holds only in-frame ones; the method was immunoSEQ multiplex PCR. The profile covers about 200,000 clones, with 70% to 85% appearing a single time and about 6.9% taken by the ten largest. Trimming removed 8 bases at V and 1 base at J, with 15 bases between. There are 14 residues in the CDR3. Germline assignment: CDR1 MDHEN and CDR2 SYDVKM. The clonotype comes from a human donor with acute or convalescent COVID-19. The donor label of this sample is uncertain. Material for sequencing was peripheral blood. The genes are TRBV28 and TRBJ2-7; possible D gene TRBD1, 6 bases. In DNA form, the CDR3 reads TGTGCCAGCGGAACCAGGGACAATTCCTACGAGCAGTACTTC. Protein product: CASGTRDNSYEQYF.